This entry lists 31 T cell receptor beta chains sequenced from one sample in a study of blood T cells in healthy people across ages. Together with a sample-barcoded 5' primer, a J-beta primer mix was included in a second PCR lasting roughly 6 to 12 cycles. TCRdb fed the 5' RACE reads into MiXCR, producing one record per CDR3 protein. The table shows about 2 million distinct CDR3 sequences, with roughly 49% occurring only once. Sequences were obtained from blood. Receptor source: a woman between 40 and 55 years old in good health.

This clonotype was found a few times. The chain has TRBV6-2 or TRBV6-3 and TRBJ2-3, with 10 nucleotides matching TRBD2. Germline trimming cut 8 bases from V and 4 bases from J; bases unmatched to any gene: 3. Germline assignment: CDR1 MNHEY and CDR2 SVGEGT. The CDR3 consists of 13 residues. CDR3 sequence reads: CASERGGADTQYF. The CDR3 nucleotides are TGTGCCAGCGAGCGGGGGGGAGCAGATACGCAGTATTTT.

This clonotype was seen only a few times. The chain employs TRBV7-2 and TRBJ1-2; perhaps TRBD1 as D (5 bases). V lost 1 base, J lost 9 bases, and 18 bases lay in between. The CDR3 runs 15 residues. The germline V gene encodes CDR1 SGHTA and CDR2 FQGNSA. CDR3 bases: TGTGCCAGCAGCTTAGAGACAGATATCCCTCGGCGCTACACCTTC. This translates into CASSLETDIPRRYTF.

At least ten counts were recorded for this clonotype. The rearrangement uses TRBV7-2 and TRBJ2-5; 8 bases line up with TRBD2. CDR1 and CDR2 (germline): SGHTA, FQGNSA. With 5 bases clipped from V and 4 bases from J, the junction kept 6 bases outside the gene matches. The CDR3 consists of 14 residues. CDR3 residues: CASSRGLAGETQYF. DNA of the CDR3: TGTGCCAGCAGCCGCGGACTAGCCGGAGAGACCCAGTACTTC.

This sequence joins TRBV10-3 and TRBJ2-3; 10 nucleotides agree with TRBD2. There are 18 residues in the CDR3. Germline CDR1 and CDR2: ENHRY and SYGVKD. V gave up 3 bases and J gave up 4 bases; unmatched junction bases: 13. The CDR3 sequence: CAISDRERGGDEADTQYF. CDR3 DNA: TGTGCCATCAGTGACCGGGAGCGGGGGGGCGATGAGGCAGATACGCAGTATTTT.

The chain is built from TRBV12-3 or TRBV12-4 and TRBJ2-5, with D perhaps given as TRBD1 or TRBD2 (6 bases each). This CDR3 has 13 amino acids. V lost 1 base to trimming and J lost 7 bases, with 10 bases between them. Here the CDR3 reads CASSLGGAGTQYF. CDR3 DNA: TGTGCCAGCAGTTTAGGGGGGGCGGGGACCCAGTACTTC.

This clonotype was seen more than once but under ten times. The CDR3 here is CASTQRAVPHEQYF. In DNA, the CDR3 is TGCGCCAGCACCCAGCGGGCAGTTCCCCACGAGCAGTACTTC. The V call is TRBV4-3, the J call TRBJ2-7, with a tentative D call TRBD2 (6 bases). The CDR3 has 14 residues. Trimming removed 7 bases at V and 5 bases at J, with 18 bases between. Germline CDR1 and CDR2: LGHNA and YSLEER.

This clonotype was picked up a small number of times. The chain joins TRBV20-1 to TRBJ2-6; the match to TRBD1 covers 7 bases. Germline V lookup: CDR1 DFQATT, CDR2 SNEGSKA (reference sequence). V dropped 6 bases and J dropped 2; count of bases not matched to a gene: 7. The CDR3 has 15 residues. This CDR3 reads CSADVDRAGANVLTF. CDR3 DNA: TGCAGTGCCGACGTCGACAGGGCTGGGGCCAACGTCCTGACTTTC.

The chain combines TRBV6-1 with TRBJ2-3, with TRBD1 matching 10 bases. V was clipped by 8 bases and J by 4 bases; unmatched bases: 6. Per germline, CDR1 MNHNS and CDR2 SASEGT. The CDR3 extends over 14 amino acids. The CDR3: CASGDRGQADTQYF. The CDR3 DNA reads TGTGCCAGCGGAGACAGGGGGCAGGCAGATACGCAGTATTTT.

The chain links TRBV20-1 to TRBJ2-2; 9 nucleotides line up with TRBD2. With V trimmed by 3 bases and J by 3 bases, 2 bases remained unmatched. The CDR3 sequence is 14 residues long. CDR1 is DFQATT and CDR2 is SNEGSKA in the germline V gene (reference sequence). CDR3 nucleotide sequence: TGCAGTGCTAGGGCGGGGGGGGACACCGGGGAGCTGTTTTTT. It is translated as CSARAGGDTGELFF.

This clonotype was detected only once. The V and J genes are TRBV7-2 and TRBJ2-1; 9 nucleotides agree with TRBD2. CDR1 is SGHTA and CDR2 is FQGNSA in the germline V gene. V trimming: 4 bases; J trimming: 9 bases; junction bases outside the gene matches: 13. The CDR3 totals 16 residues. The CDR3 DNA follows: TGTGCCAGCAGCTCCTGGTCGGCGGGGGGGCCCCTTGAGCAGTTCTTC. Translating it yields CASSSWSAGGPLEQFF.

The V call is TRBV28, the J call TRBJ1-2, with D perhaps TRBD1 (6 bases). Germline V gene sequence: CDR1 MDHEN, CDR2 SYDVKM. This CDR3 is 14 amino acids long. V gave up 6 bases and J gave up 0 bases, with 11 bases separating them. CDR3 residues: CASRAGHPNYGYTF. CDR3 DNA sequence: TGTGCCAGCAGAGCGGGACATCCTAACTATGGCTACACCTTC.

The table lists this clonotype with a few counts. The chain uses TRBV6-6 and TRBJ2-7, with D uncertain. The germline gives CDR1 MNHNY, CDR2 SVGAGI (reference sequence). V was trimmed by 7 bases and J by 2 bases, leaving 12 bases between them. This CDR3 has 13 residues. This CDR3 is CASNNIPAYEQYF. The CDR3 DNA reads TGTGCCAGCAACAACATTCCAGCCTACGAGCAGTACTTC.

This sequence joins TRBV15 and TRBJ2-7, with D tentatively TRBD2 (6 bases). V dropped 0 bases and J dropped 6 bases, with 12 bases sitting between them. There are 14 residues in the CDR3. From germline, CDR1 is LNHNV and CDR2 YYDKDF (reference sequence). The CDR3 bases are TGTGCCACCAGCAGAGAGGCGGGGATCGTCGAGCAGTACTTC. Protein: CATSREAGIVEQYF.

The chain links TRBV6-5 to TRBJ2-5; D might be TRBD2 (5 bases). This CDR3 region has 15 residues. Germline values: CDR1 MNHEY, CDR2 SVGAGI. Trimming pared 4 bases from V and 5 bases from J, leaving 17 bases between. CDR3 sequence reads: CASSWARDPLETQYF. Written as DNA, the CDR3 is TGTGCCAGCAGTTGGGCCCGGGATCCCCTGGAGACCCAGTACTTC.

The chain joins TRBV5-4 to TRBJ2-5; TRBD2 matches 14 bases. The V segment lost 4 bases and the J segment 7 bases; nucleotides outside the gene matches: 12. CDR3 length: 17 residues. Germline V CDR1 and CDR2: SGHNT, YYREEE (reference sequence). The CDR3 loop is CASSPGLAGESMGTQYF. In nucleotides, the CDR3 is TGTGCCAGCAGCCCGGGACTAGCGGGGGAGTCCATGGGGACCCAGTACTTC.

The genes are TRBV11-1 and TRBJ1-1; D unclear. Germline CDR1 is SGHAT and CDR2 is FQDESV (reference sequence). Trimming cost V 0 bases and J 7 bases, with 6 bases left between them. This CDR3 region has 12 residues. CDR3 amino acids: CASSLAFNEAFF. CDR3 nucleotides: TGTGCCAGCAGCTTAGCGTTCAATGAAGCTTTCTTT.

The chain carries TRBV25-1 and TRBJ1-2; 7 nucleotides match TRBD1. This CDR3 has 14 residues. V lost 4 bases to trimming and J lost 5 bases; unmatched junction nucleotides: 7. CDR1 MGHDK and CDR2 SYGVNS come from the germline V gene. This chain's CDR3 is CASSGDRDNYGYTF. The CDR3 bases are TGTGCCAGCAGTGGTGACAGGGATAATTATGGCTACACCTTC.

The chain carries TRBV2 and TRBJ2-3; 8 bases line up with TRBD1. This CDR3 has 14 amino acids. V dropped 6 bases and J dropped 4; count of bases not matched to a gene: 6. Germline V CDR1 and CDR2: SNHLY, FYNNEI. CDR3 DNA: TGTGCCAGCAGGGTCGGACAGGGCCCAGATACGCAGTATTTT. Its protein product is CASRVGQGPDTQYF. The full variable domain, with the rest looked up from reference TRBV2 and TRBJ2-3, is EPEVTQTPSHQVTQMGQEVILRCVPISNHLYFYWYRQILGQKVEFLVSFYNNEISEKSEIFDDQFSVERPDGSNFTLKIRSTKLEDSAMYFCASRVGQGPDTQYFGPGTRLTVL.

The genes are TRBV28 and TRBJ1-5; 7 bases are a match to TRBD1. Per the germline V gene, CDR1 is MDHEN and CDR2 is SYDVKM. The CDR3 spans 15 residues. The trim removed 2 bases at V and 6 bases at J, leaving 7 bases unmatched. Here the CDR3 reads CASSLSGRGGQPQHF. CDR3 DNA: TGTGCCAGCAGTTTAAGTGGCAGGGGGGGTCAGCCCCAGCATTTT.

CDR3 protein: CASSHPGQGRYEQFF. The CDR3 region has the DNA TGTGCCAGCAGCCACCCGGGACAGGGTCGGTATGAGCAGTTCTTC. The V call is TRBV14, the J call TRBJ2-1, with TRBD1 identical over 9 bases. Trimming removed 3 bases from V and 8 bases from J; junction bases left unmatched: 8. The CDR3 runs to 15 residues. Looked up from germline, CDR1 is SGHDN and CDR2 is FVKESK.

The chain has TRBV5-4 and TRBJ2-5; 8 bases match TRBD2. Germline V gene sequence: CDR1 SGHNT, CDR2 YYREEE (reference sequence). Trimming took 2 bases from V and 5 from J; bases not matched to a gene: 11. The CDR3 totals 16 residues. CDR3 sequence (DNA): TGTGCCAGCAGCTTAACGTTCGGGGGGGCGAGGGAGACCCAGTACTTC. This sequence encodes CASSLTFGGARETQYF. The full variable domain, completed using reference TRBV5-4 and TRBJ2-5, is ETGVTQSPTHLIKTRGQQVTLRCSSQSGHNTVSWYQQALGQGPQFIFQYYREEENGRGNFPPRFSGLQFPNYSSELNVNALELDDSALYLCASSLTFGGARETQYFGPGTRLLVL.

The DNA for the CDR3 is TGTGCCAGCAGCCACCTGGCTAACACTGAAGCTTTCTTT. It encodes CASSHLANTEAFF. V gene TRBV3-1 combines with J gene TRBJ1-1; no definite D call. In germline, CDR1 is LGHDT, CDR2 YNNKEL (reference sequence). This CDR3 has 13 residues. The V end lost 3 bases, the J end lost 2 bases, and 7 bases lay between the germline ends.

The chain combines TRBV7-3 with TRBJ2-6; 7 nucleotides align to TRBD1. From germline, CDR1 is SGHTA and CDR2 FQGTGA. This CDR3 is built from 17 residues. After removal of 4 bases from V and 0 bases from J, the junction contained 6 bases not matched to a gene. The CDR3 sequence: CASSSAYRGSGANVLTF. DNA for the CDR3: TGTGCCAGCAGCTCAGCATACAGGGGCTCTGGGGCCAACGTCCTGACTTTC.

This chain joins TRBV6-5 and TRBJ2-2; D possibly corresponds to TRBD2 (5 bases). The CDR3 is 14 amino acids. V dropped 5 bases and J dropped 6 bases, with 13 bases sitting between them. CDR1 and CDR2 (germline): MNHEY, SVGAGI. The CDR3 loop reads CASSKVTRAGELFF. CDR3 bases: TGTGCCAGCAGTAAAGTAACGCGGGCCGGGGAGCTGTTTTTT.

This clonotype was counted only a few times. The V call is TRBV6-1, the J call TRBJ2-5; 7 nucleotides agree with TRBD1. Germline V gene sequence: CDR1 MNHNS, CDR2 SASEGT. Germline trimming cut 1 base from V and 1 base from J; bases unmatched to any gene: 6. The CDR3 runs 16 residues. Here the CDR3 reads CASSEDRGIPQETQYF. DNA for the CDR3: TGTGCCAGCAGTGAAGACAGGGGAATTCCCCAAGAGACCCAGTACTTC.

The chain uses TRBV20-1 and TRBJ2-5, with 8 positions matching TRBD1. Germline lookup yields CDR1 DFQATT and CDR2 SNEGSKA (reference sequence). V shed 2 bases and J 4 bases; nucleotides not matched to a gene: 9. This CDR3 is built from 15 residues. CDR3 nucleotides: TGCAGTGCTAGACAGGGGGCCGGTTGGCGAGAGACCCAGTACTTC. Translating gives CSARQGAGWRETQYF.

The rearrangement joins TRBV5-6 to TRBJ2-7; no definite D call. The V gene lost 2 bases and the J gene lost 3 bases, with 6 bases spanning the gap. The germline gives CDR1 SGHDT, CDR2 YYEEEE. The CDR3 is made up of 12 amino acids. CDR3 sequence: CASSFQLYEQYF. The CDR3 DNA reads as TGTGCCAGCAGCTTTCAGCTCTACGAGCAGTACTTC. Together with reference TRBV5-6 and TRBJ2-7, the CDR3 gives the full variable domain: DAGVTQSPTHLIKTRGQQVTLRCSPKSGHDTVSWYQQALGQGPQFIFQYYEEEERQRGNFPDRFSGHQFPNYSSELNVNALLLGDSALYLCASSFQLYEQYFGPGTRLTVT.

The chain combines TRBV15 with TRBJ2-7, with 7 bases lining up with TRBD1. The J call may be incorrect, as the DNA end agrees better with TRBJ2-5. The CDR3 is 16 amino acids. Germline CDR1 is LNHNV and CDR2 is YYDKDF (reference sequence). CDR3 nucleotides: TGTGCCACCAGCAGAGATCAGGGCCAGGGACAGGAGACCCAGTACTTC. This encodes CATSRDQGQGQETQYF.

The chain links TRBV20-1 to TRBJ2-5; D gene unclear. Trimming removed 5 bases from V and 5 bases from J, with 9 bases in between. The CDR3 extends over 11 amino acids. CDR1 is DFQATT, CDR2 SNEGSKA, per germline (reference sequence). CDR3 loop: CSAGRSETQYF. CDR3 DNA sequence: TGCAGTGCTGGAAGGAGCGAGACCCAGTACTTC.

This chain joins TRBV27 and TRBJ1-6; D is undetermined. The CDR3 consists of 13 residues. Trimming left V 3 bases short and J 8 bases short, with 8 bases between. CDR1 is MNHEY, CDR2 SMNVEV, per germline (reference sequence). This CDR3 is CASSFRSDSPLHF. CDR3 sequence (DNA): TGTGCCAGCAGTTTCAGATCGGATTCACCCCTCCACTTT.

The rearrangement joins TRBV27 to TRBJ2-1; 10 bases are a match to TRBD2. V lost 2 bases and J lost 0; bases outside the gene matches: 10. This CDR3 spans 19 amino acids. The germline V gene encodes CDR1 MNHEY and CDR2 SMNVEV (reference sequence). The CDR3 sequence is CASSLGLSSGGGSYNEQFF. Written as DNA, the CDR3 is TGTGCCAGCAGTTTAGGGTTGTCTAGCGGGGGAGGCTCCTACAATGAGCAGTTCTTC.